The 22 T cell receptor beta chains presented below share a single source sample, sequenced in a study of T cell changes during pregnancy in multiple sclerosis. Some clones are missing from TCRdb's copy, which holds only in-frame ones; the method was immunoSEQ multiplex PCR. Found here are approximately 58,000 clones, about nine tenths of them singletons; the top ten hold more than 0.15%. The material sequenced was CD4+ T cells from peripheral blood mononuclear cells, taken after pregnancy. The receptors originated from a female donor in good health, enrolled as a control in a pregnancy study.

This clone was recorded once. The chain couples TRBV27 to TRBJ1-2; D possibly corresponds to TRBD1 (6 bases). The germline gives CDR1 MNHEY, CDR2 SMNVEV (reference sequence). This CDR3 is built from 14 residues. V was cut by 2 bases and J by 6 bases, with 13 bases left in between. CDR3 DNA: TGTGCCAGCAGTTTAGGGCGGGGGCGGAATGGCTACACCTTC. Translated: CASSLGRGRNGYTF.

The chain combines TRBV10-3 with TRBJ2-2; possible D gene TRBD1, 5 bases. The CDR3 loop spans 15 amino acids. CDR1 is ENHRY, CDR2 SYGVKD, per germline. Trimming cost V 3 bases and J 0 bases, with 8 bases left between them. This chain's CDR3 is CAISERQSNTGELFF. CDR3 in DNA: TGTGCCATCAGTGAAAGACAGTCGAACACCGGGGAGCTGTTTTTT.

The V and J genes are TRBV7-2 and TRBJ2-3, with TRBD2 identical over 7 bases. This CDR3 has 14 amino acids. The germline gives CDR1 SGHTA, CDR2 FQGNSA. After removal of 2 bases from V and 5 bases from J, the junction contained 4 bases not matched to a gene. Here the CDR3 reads CASSLFGGGDTQYF. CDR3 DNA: TGTGCCAGCAGCTTATTTGGGGGGGGAGATACGCAGTATTTT. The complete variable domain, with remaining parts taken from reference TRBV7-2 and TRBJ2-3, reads GAGVSQSPSNKVTEKGKDVELRCDPISGHTALYWYRQSLGQGLEFLIYFQGNSAPDKSGLPSDRFSAERTGGSVSTLTIQRTQQEDSAVYLCASSLFGGGDTQYFGPGTRLTVL.

The CDR3: CASTVGVNRDRPYEQYF. The DNA for the CDR3 is TGTGCCAGCACAGTCGGGGTGAACAGAGATAGGCCCTACGAGCAGTACTTC. This chain joins TRBV7-9 and TRBJ2-7, with D tentatively TRBD2 (5 bases). The CDR3 is 17 residues long. The V end lost 7 bases, the J end lost 2 bases, and 24 bases lay between the germline ends. The germline V gene has CDR1 SEHNR and CDR2 FQNEAQ (reference sequence). The variable domain in full, completed from reference TRBV7-9 and TRBJ2-7, reads DTGVSQNPRHKITKRGQNVTFRCDPISEHNRLYWYRQTLGQGPEFLTYFQNEAQLEKSRLLSDRFSAERPKGSFSTLEIQRTEQGDSAMYLCASTVGVNRDRPYEQYFGPGTRLTVT.

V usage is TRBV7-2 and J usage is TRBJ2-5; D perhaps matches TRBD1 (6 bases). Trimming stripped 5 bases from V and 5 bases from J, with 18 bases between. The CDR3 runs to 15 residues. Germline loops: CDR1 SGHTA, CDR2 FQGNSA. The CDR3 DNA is TGTGCCAGCAGCCAAGAACAGGGTCCGTGGGAGACCCAGTACTTC. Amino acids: CASSQEQGPWETQYF.

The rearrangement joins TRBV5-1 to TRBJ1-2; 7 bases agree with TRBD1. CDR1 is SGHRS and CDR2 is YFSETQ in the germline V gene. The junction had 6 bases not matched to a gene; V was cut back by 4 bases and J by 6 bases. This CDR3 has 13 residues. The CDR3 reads CASSAGQTDGYTF. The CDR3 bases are TGCGCCAGCAGCGCGGGACAGACGGATGGCTACACCTTC.

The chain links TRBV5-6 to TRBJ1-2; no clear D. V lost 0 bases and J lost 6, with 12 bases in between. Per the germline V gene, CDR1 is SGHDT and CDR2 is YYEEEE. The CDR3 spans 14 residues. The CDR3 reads CASSLGPIRDGYTF. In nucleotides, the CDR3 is TGTGCCAGCAGCTTGGGCCCTATTCGCGATGGCTACACCTTC. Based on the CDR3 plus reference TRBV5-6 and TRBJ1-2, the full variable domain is DAGVTQSPTHLIKTRGQQVTLRCSPKSGHDTVSWYQQALGQGPQFIFQYYEEEERQRGNFPDRFSGHQFPNYSSELNVNALLLGDSALYLCASSLGPIRDGYTFGSGTRLTVV.

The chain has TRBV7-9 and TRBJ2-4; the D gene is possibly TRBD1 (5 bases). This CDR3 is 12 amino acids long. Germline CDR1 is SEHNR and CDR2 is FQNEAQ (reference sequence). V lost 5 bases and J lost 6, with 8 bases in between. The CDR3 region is CASSATGNIQYF. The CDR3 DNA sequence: TGTGCCAGCAGCGCCACAGGAAACATTCAGTACTTC.

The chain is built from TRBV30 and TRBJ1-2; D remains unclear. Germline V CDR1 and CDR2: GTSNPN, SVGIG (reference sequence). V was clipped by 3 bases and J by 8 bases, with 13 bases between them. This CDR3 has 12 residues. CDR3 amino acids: CAWSRPARGYTF. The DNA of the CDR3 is TGTGCCTGGAGCAGACCGGCTAGGGGCTACACCTTC.

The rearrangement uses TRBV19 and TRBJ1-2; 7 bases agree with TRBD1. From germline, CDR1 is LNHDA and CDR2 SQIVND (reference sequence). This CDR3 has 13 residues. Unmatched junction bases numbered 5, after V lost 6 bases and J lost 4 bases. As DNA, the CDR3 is TGTGCCAGTAGGAAACAGGGGATCTATGGCTACACCTTC. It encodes CASRKQGIYGYTF.

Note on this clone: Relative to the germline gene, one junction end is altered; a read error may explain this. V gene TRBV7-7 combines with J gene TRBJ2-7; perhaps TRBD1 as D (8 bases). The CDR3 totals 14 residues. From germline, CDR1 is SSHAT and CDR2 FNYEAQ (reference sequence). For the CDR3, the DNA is TGTGCTAGCAGCCCGAGCGGGACAGGAGGCGAGCAGTACTTC. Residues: CASSPSGTGGEQYF.

CDR3 in amino acids: CASSSGTSGGIDTQYF. The CDR3 coding sequence is TGCGCCAGCAGCTCGGGGACTAGCGGGGGAATAGATACGCAGTATTTT. The chain is built from TRBV5-1 and TRBJ2-3, with 14 bases identical to TRBD2. Looked up from germline, CDR1 is SGHRS and CDR2 is YFSETQ. This CDR3 has 16 residues. J gave up 5 bases and V 3 bases, and 5 bases lay outside the gene matches.

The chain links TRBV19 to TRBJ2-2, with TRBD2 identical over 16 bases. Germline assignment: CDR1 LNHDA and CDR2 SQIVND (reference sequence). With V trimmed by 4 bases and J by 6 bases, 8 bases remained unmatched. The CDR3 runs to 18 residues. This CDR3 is CASSTGTSGGAVAGELFF. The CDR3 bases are TGTGCCAGTAGTACCGGGACTAGCGGGGGGGCCGTCGCCGGGGAGCTGTTTTTT.

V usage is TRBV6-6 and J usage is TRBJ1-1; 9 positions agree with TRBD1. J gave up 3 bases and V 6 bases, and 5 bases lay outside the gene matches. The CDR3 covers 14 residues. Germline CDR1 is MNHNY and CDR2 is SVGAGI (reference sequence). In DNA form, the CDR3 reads TGTGCCAGCAGCGACAGGGGGTGGGACACTGAAGCTTTCTTT. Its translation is CASSDRGWDTEAFF.

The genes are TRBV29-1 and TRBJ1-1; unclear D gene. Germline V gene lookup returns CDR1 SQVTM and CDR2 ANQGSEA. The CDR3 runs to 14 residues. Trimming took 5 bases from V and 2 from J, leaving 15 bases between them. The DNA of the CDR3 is TGCAGCGTTCTGACCTCGAGGACTAACACTGAAGCTTTCTTT. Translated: CSVLTSRTNTEAFF.

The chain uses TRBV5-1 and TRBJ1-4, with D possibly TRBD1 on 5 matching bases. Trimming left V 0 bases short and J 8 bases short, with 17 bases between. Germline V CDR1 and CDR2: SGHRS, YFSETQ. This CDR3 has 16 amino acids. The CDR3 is CASSLAGGPGGEKLFF. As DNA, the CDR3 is TGCGCCAGCAGCTTGGCCGGGGGTCCAGGAGGGGAAAAACTGTTTTTT.

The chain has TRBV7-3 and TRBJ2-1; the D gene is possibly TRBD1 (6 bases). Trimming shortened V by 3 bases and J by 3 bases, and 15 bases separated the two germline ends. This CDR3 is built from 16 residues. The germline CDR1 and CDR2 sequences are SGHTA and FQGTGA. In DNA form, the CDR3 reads TGTGCCAGCAGCTTTAGCAGGGGTTTTTTCTACAATGAGCAGTTCTTC. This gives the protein CASSFSRGFFYNEQFF.

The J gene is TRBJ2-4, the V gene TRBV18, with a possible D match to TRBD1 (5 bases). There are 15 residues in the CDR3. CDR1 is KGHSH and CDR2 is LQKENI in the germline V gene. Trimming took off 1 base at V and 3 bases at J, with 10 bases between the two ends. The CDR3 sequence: CASSPQDMGKNIQYF. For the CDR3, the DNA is TGTGCCAGCTCACCACAGGACATGGGCAAAAACATTCAGTACTTC.

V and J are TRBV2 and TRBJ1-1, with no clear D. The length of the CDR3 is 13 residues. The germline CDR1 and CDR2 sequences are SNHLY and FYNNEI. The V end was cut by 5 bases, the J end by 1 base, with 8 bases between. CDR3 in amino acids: CASSPFPNTEAFF. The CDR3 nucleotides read TGTGCCAGCAGTCCCTTTCCGAACACTGAAGCTTTCTTT. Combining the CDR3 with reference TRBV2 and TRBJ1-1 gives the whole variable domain EPEVTQTPSHQVTQMGQEVILRCVPISNHLYFYWYRQILGQKVEFLVSFYNNEISEKSEIFDDQFSVERPDGSNFTLKIRSTKLEDSAMYFCASSPFPNTEAFFGQGTRLTVV.

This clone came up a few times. The CDR3 DNA reads TGTGCCAGCAGTGCGTACACCGGGGAGCTGTTTTTT. This sequence encodes CASSAYTGELFF. The chain links TRBV2 to TRBJ2-2; D is undetermined. Trimming took off 4 bases at V and 3 bases at J, with 3 bases between the two ends. CDR1 SNHLY and CDR2 FYNNEI come from the germline V gene. This CDR3 has 12 amino acids.

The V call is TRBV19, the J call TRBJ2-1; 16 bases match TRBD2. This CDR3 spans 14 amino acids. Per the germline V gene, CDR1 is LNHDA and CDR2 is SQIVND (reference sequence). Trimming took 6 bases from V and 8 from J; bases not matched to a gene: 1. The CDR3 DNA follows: TGTGCCAGTAGGGGACTAGCGGGGGGGGATGAGCAGTTCTTC. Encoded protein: CASRGLAGGDEQFF.

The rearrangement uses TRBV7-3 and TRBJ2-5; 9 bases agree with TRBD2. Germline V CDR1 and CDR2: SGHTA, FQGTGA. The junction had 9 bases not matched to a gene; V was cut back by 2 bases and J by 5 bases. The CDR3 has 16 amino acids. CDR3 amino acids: CASSLGGGGARETQYF. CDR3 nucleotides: TGTGCCAGCAGCTTAGGCGGCGGGGGGGCCCGGGAGACCCAGTACTTC.